This T cell receptor beta chain was captured in a study of human T cells and chemical hapten exposure. The overall study: A patient group, mainly female, showed alopecia areata, totalis or universalis.

One entry per CDR3 protein results from TCRdb running MiXCR on the RACE reads. The table has about 80,000 distinct CDR3 sequences, under 9% seen once; the top ten hold approximately 1.5%. Sample time point: patch test 1, 2 weeks after DPC sensitization. Treatment described: therapeutic diphenylcyclopropenone sensitization with weekly scalp DPC. After removal of 5 bases from V and 0 bases from J, the junction contained 3 bases not matched to a gene. Germline loops: CDR1 MNHNS, CDR2 SASEGT. The CDR3 contains 15 residues. Material: whole blood, obtained in connection with sensitization to the hapten diphenylcyclopropenone (DPC). V is TRBV6-1 and J is TRBJ2-7; TRBD2 matches at 11 bases. The origin of this receptor is a woman in her twenties or thirties with alopecia areata. Some clones in this sample may be carry-over from other donors' samples. CDR3 sequence reads: CASSYLAGGSYEQYF. CDR3 nucleotides: TGTGCCAGCAGTTATCTAGCGGGGGGCTCCTACGAGCAGTACTTC.